The clone carrying this T cell receptor beta chain was detected only a few times. The antigen is unknown. TCRdb passed the 5' RACE reads through MiXCR, listing each CDR3 protein once. Counted here are fewer than 650,000 distinct CDR3 sequences, around 7.5% occurring once; the ten biggest clones make up around 1.6%. Germline V gene sequence: CDR1 LGHNA, CDR2 YNFKEQ. V was trimmed by 6 bases and J by 0 bases, leaving 14 bases between them. The length of the CDR3 is 15 residues. The sample belongs to a study of identical twins. Study-wide results and limits: Memory repertoires lacked the insertion deficit that abundant cord blood beta clonotypes showed. Models predicted too little out-of-frame TCR alpha sharing in monozygotic twins.

In every case, the donor was a healthy Caucasian. In addition, the sample was reused for a study of yellow fever vaccine responses in identical twins. This second study says: Twins' vaccine T cell response reportedly seemed partly convergent, partly personalized.

The sequence came from a woman aged 18-35 years in good health. Specimen: PBMCs. The chain couples TRBV4-2 to TRBJ1-2; no firm D call. As DNA, the CDR3 is TGTGCCAGCAGGCCGGCAGAACACCCTAACTATGGCTACACCTTC. This sequence encodes CASRPAEHPNYGYTF.